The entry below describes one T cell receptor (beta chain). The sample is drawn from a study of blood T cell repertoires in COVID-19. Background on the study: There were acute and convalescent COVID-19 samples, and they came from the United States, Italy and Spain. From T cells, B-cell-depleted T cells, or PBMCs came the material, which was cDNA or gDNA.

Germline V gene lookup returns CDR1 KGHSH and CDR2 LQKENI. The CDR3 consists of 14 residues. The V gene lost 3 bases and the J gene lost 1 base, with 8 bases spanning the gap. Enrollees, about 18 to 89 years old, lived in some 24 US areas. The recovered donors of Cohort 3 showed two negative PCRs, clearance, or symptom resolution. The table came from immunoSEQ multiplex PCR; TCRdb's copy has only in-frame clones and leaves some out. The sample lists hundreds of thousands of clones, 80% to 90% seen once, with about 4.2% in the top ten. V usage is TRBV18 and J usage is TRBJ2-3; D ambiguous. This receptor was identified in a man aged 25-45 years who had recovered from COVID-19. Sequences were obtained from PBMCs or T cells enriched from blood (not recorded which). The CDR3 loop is CASSPWPGTDTQYF. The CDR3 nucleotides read TGTGCCAGCTCACCCTGGCCAGGCACAGATACGCAGTATTTT.